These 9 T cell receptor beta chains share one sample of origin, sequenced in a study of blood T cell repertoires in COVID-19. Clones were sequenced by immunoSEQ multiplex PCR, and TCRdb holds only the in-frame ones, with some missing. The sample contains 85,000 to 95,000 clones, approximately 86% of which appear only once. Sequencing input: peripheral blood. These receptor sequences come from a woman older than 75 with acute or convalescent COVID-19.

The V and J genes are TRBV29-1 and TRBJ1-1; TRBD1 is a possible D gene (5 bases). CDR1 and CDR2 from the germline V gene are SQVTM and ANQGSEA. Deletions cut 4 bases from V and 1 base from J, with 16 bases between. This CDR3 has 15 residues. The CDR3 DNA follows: TGCAGCGTTGTCCCTTCGGGGGAGGGGAACACTGAAGCTTTCTTT. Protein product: CSVVPSGEGNTEAFF.

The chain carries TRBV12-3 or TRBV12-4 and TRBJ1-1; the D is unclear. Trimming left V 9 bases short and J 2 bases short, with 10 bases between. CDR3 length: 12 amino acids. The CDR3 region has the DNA TGTGCCAGGTGGAGAGGTAACACTGAAGCTTTCTTT. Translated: CARWRGNTEAFF.

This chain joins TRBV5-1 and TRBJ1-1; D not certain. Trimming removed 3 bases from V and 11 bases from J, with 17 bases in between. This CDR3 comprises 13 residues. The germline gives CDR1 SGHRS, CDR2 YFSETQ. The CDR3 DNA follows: TGCGCCAGCAGCTCCCGGGGTGCGGCGGAGGCTTTCTTT. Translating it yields CASSSRGAAEAFF. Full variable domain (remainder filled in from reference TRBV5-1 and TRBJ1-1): KAGVTQTPRYLIKTRGQQVTLSCSPISGHRSVSWYQQTPGQGLQFLFEYFSETQRNKGNFPGRFSGRQFSNSRSEMNVSTLELGDSALYLCASSSRGAAEAFFGQGTRLTVV.

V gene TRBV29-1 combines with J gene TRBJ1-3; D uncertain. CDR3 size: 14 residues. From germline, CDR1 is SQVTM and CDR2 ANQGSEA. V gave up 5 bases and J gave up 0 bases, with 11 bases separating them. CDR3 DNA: TGCAGCGTTTTAACTGACATCTCTGGAAACACCATATATTTT. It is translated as CSVLTDISGNTIYF.

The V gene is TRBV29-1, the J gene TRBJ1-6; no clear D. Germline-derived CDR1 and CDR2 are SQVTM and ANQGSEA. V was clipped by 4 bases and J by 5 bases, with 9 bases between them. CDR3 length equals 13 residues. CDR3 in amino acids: CSVGADDNSPLHF. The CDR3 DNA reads TGCAGCGTTGGGGCTGACGATAATTCACCCCTCCACTTT.

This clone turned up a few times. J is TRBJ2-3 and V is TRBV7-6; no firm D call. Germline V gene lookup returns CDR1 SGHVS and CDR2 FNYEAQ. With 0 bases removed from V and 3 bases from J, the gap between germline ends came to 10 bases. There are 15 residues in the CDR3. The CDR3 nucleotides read TGTGCCAGCAGCTTAGCCGGTCGAGGTACAGATACGCAGTATTTT. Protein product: CASSLAGRGTDTQYF.

The CDR3 here is CAWSVWRGGEDTQYF. The CDR3 region has the DNA TGTGCCTGGAGTGTATGGCGGGGAGGGGAAGATACGCAGTATTTT. The chain is built from TRBV30 and TRBJ2-3; 7 bases are a match to TRBD2. This CDR3 region has 15 residues. V was clipped by 0 bases and J by 5 bases; unmatched bases: 8. The germline CDR1 and CDR2 sequences are GTSNPN and SVGIG (reference sequence).

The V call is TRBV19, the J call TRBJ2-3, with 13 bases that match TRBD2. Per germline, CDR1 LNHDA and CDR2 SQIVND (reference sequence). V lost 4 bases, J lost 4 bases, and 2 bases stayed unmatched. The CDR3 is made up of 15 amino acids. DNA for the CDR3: TGTGCCAGTAGTAGGACTAGCGGGGGCGCAGATACGCAGTATTTT. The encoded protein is CASSRTSGGADTQYF.

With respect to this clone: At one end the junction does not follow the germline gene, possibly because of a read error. CDR3 DNA sequence: TGCAGTGCTAGTGAGAGATTACTAGCCAAAAACATTCAGTACTTT. Its protein product is CSASERLLAKNIQYF. The V and J genes are TRBV20-1 and TRBJ2-4, with a weak D call TRBD2 (6 bases). This CDR3 has 15 amino acids. Germline CDR1 and CDR2: DFQATT and SNEGSKA (reference sequence).